The 4 T cell receptor beta chains given below trace back to one sample, sequenced in a study of T-cell memory formation after mild COVID-19. TCRdb independently ran MiXCR on the 5' RACE reads; one entry per CDR3 protein. This repertoire shows 300,000 or so distinct CDR3 sequences, around 15% found once; its top ten account for roughly 23%. The specimen was PBMCs or a T cell subset sorted from them (not recorded which). Source of these receptors: a man aged 18 to 30 who had mild COVID-19 (a few samples of this study predate the infection). Cell type and time point are not known.

V usage is TRBV10-3 and J usage is TRBJ1-3; TRBD1 is a possible D gene (6 bases). The ends were cut back, 7 bases at V and 2 bases at J, with 12 bases in the middle. Germline V gene data show CDR1 as ENHRY and CDR2 as SYGVKD. The CDR3 loop spans 14 amino acids. For the CDR3, the DNA is TGTGCCATCAAGGGGGGCCAGGCTGGAAACACCATATATTTT. It codes for CAIKGGQAGNTIYF.

V is TRBV4-2 and J is TRBJ2-1; TRBD1 aligns across 7 bases. The V segment lost 1 base and the J segment 4 bases; nucleotides outside the gene matches: 4. There are 15 residues in the CDR3. Germline CDR1 and CDR2: LGHNA and YNFKEQ. The CDR3 loop reads CASSQGQGKYNEQFF. In DNA, the CDR3 is TGTGCCAGCAGCCAAGGACAGGGAAAATACAATGAGCAGTTCTTC.

The chain employs TRBV29-1 and TRBJ2-1, with D maybe TRBD1 (6 bases). The germline gives CDR1 SQVTM, CDR2 ANQGSEA. The CDR3 totals 17 residues. With 6 bases removed from V and 0 bases from J, the gap between germline ends came to 21 bases. Written as DNA, the CDR3 is TGCAGCGTGGGAAGCCCTGGGACATACAGCTCCTACAATGAGCAGTTCTTC. It translates to CSVGSPGTYSSYNEQFF.

The V gene is TRBV4-1, the J gene TRBJ2-6; 9 bases map to TRBD1. Germline loops: CDR1 MGHRA, CDR2 YSYEKL. The CDR3 sequence is 20 residues long. V lost 3 bases and J lost 1; bases outside the gene matches: 13. CDR3 nucleotide sequence: TGCGCCAGCAGCCATCCCAGGGGGGACAGGGTAGGGTCTGGGGCCAACGTCCTGACTTTC. Its protein is CASSHPRGDRVGSGANVLTF.